The rows below give T cell receptor beta chains drawn from one sample of a study of control samples from healthy donors and cancer patients. Assay: immunoSEQ multiplex PCR; the TCRdb copy retains only in-frame clones and omits some. The sample has approximately 230,000 clones, roughly 82% seen once. The sample was PBMCs. The receptors originated from a woman aged 55-69 years with lung cancer. Each CDR3 is given with its conserved first and last residue. The D gene is left open where the match is weak. Size tells how often a clone was seen (once, few, many) or the class of an expanded clone, and some rows leave it out.

CDR3,DNA,V,J,D,size
CASSPSGTDTQYF,TGTGCCAGCTCTCCTTCGGGCACAGATACGCAGTATTTT,TRBV18,TRBJ2-3,-,-
CAVRSRERARLIEQFF,TGTGCCGTCCGCAGTCGAGAGCGGGCGCGTCTCATTGAGCAGTTCTTC,TRBV5-8,TRBJ2-1,-,-
CASRTQGDYGYTF,TGTGCCAGTAGGACACAGGGGGACTATGGCTACACCTTC,TRBV19,TRBJ1-2,TRBD1,-
CASSVDGESYEQYF,TGTGCCAGCAGCGTAGACGGGGAGTCCTACGAGCAGTACTTC,TRBV9,TRBJ2-7,-,-
CASSLMGQGNQPQHF,TGTGCCAGCAGCTTAATGGGACAGGGCAATCAGCCCCAGCATTTT,TRBV7-8,TRBJ1-5,TRBD1,few
CASRTGFTDTQYF,TGTGCCAGCAGGACAGGGTTCACAGATACGCAGTATTTT,TRBV5-6,TRBJ2-3,TRBD1,-
CASSDRRSSYNEQFF,TGTGCCAGCAGTGACAGGCGGAGCTCCTACAATGAGCAGTTCTTC,TRBV2,TRBJ2-1,-,-
CASAPEGKNTIYF,TGTGCCAGCGCCCCAGAGGGGAAAAACACCATATATTTT,TRBV25-1,TRBJ1-3,-,-
CASSDRVDYGYTF,TGTGCCAGCAGTGACCGCGTGGACTATGGCTACACCTTC,TRBV6-1,TRBJ1-2,-,-
CASSWTGLNEQFF,TGTGCCAGCAGCTGGACAGGGTTGAATGAGCAGTTCTTC,TRBV7-9,TRBJ2-1,TRBD1,-
CASSLDRGGAGANVLTF,TGTGCCAGCAGCTTAGACAGGGGGGGCGCTGGGGCCAACGTCCTGACTTTC,TRBV11-2,TRBJ2-6,-,few
CASSQVARGDYGYTF,TGCGCCAGCAGCCAAGTAGCCAGGGGGGACTATGGCTACACCTTC,TRBV4-1,TRBJ1-2,TRBD1,-
CASSVWVVSGNTIYF,TGTGCCAGCAGCGTTTGGGTGGTGTCCGGAAACACCATATATTTT,TRBV6-5,TRBJ1-3,-,-
CTSTPLAGGGEQYF,TGCACCAGCACCCCACTAGCGGGGGGCGGAGAGCAGTACTTC,TRBV1,TRBJ2-7,-,-
CASSLETGRNQPQHF,TGTGCCAGCAGCTTGGAGACAGGTCGCAATCAGCCCCAGCATTTT,TRBV5-5,TRBJ1-5,-,-
CASSLGRHSGNTIYF,TGTGCCAGCAGCCTGGGACGGCACTCTGGAAACACCATATATTTT,TRBV5-5,TRBJ1-3,-,-
CASSYPLDLGGEQYF,TGTGCCAGCAGTTACCCCCTGGATCTCGGGGGCGAGCAGTACTTC,TRBV6-6,TRBJ2-7,-,-
CASSYKDPSKQYF,TGTGCCAGCAGTTACAAGGATCCTTCAAAGCAGTACTTC,TRBV6-5,TRBJ2-7,-,-
CASSQVGGDEQFF,TGCGCCAGCAGCCAAGTAGGGGGAGATGAGCAGTTCTTC,TRBV4-1,TRBJ2-1,-,-
CASSLDRGRNTIYF,TGCGCCAGCAGCTTGGACAGGGGAAGAAACACCATATATTTT,TRBV5-1,TRBJ1-3,TRBD1,-
CASSLGHRPIYTDTQYF,TGTGCCAGCAGCTTAGGCCACAGGCCAATATACACAGATACGCAGTATTTT,TRBV13,TRBJ2-3,-,-
CASSKEDRERNYGYTF,TGTGCCAGCAGCAAGGAAGACAGGGAGCGTAACTATGGCTACACCTTC,TRBV21-1,TRBJ1-2,-,-
CASSGPTGGPYNEQFF,TGTGCCAGCAGTGGACCGACAGGGGGCCCCTACAATGAGCAGTTCTTC,TRBV2,TRBJ2-1,TRBD1,-
CASKRNENTEAFF,TGCGCCAGCAAGCGAAACGAGAACACTGAAGCTTTCTTT,TRBV5-1,TRBJ1-1,-,-
CASSEDLRGLNQPQHF,TGTGCCAGCAGTGAAGATCTCAGGGGCCTCAATCAGCCCCAGCATTTT,TRBV2,TRBJ1-5,-,-
CASSRAGETQYF,TGTGCCAGCAGCCGCGCGGGAGAGACCCAGTACTTC,TRBV3-1/TRBV3-2,TRBJ2-5,-,-
CASSWEGTGELFF,TGCGCCAGCAGCTGGGAGGGAACCGGGGAGCTGTTTTTT,TRBV5-1,TRBJ2-2,TRBD2,few
CASSLRNTIYF,TGTGCCAGCAGTTTACGGAACACCATATATTTT,TRBV12-3/TRBV12-4,TRBJ1-3,-,-
CASSPGTSNTGELFF,TGTGCCAGCAGTCCAGGGACTAGTAATACCGGGGAGCTGTTTTTT,TRBV27,TRBJ2-2,TRBD2,few
CASSRGQPNSPLHF,TGTGCCAGCTCCCGGGGACAACCGAATTCACCCCTCCACTTT,TRBV18,TRBJ1-6,-,-
CASSSGTGHYGYTF,TGTGCCAGCAGTTCCGGGACAGGGCACTATGGCTACACCTTC,TRBV28,TRBJ1-2,TRBD1,few
CASSYRVGEQYF,TGTGCCAGCAGCTACAGGGTCGGCGAGCAGTACTTC,TRBV7-9,TRBJ2-7,-,-
CASSRGLPPFNEQFF,TGTGCCAGCAGTCGTGGCCTACCTCCCTTCAATGAGCAGTTCTTC,TRBV7-2,TRBJ2-1,-,-